One and the same sample provided the 3 T cell receptor beta chains below, sequenced in a study of OX40 agonist ivuxolimab in advanced cancers. Assay used: immunoSEQ multiplex PCR; TCRdb lists only in-frame clones, some missing. Of about 50,000 clones listed, 82% are singletons. The sequences come from CD4+ or CD8+ T cells sorted from blood, collected in a trial of the OX40 agonist ivuxolimab. Receptors originate from an adult with an advanced solid tumor such as melanoma, head and neck, liver or kidney cancer.

The J gene is TRBJ2-5, the V gene TRBV9; D is perhaps TRBD1 (5 bases). Between the trimmed V and J ends, which lost 4 bases and 5 bases, there was a span of 15 bases. CDR3 length equals 14 residues. Germline loops: CDR1 SGDLS, CDR2 YYNGEE. This CDR3 is CASSPTTGAETQYF. The CDR3 DNA reads TGTGCCAGCAGCCCCACTACTGGGGCGGAGACCCAGTACTTC.

This clone was observed a single time. V is TRBV4-2 and J is TRBJ1-1; D gene uncertain. Trimming pared 2 bases from V and 2 bases from J, leaving 12 bases between. Germline V gene lookup returns CDR1 LGHNA and CDR2 YNFKEQ. The CDR3 has 15 amino acids. CDR3 sequence (DNA): TGTGCCAGCAGCCAATTTAGTGGGAGCAACACTGAAGCTTTCTTT. Protein product: CASSQFSGSNTEAFF.

The CDR3 DNA reads TGTGCCAGCAGGACTACTTTAAACACCGGGGAGCTGTTTTTT. This gives the protein CASRTTLNTGELFF. The V call is TRBV6-5, the J call TRBJ2-2; TRBD2 might be the D (5 bases). There are 14 residues in the CDR3. In germline, CDR1 is MNHEY, CDR2 SVGAGI. The V end lost 6 bases, the J end lost 2 bases, and 10 bases lay between the germline ends.